These 17 T cell receptor beta chains were sequenced from one sample in a study of cytomegalovirus exposure and HLA in healthy donors. The PCR contained 60 Vbeta and 13 Jbeta primers. Sequencing was performed with immunoSEQ multiplex PCR; in TCRdb, only in-frame clones are kept and a portion is missing. The sample yields nearly 200,000 clones, 82% seen once. The sequencing input was PBMCs. The receptors were sampled from a boy aged 2 to 9 in good health and CMV-seronegative.

J is TRBJ2-4 and V is TRBV6-5; possible D gene TRBD2, 6 bases. Germline V CDR1 and CDR2: MNHEY, SVGAGI. Trimming cost V 6 bases and J 3 bases, with 12 bases left between them. The CDR3 loop spans 14 amino acids. The DNA for the CDR3 is TGTGCCAGCAGATCACCCGGGGGCAAAAACATTCAGTACTTC. As protein: CASRSPGGKNIQYF.

The V gene is TRBV4-2, the J gene TRBJ2-7; TRBD1 is a possible D gene (5 bases). The V gene lost 1 base and the J gene lost 0 bases, with 10 bases spanning the gap. From germline, CDR1 is LGHNA and CDR2 YNFKEQ. This CDR3 has 15 amino acids. For the CDR3, the DNA is TGTGCCAGCAGCCAAGGGCCAGGGATCTCCTACGAGCAGTACTTC. Amino acids: CASSQGPGISYEQYF.

V usage is TRBV29-1 and J usage is TRBJ2-3, with a possible D match to TRBD1 (7 bases). Germline V gene data show CDR1 as SQVTM and CDR2 as ANQGSEA. Trimming took 8 bases from V and 0 from J, leaving 12 bases between them. This CDR3 contains 13 residues. The CDR3 sequence: CSFSGGSTDTQYF. The CDR3 coding sequence is TGCAGCTTCTCAGGGGGGAGCACAGATACGCAGTATTTT.

This chain links TRBV27 with TRBJ1-5, with 9 bases matching TRBD1. Germline values: CDR1 MNHEY, CDR2 SMNVEV (reference sequence). With V trimmed by 4 bases and J by 2 bases, 6 bases remained unmatched. CDR3 length: 16 amino acids. CDR3 sequence reads: CASSYRGLSGNQPQHF. In nucleotides, the CDR3 is TGTGCCAGCAGTTACAGGGGGCTTTCGGGCAATCAGCCCCAGCATTTT.

This chain uses TRBV6-5 with TRBJ1-1; 10 bases line up with TRBD1. CDR3 length: 16 amino acids. Trimming at V came to 2 bases and at J to 5 bases, leaving 8 bases not matched to a gene. In germline, CDR1 is MNHEY, CDR2 SVGAGI. The CDR3 loop is CASSYLQTGGETEAFF. DNA for the CDR3: TGTGCCAGCAGTTACCTACAGACAGGGGGCGAGACTGAAGCTTTCTTT.

This clone was seen more than once but under ten times. This rearrangement joins TRBV15 to TRBJ2-1; TRBD2 agrees at 9 bases. This CDR3 has 15 amino acids. J lost 9 bases, V lost 2 bases, and 8 bases had no gene match. Germline assignment: CDR1 LNHNV and CDR2 YYDKDF (reference sequence). The chain's CDR3 is CATSRPSSGGSEQFF. Here the CDR3 DNA reads TGTGCCACCAGCAGACCCTCGAGCGGGGGGAGTGAGCAGTTCTTC.

This chain uses TRBV13 with TRBJ2-5; weak D call: TRBD1 (5 bases). Trimming took 2 bases from V and 4 from J, leaving 11 bases between them. Germline values: CDR1 PRHDT, CDR2 FYEKMQ (reference sequence). The length of the CDR3 is 14 residues. The CDR3 DNA is TGTGCCAGCAGCTTATATAGGGGCGGAGAGACCCAGTACTTC. Translated: CASSLYRGGETQYF.

The gene calls are TRBV10-3 and TRBJ1-1, with D perhaps TRBD1 (6 bases). CDR3 length: 13 residues. V was cut by 4 bases and J by 8 bases, with 14 bases left in between. Germline loops: CDR1 ENHRY, CDR2 SYGVKD. CDR3 amino acids: CAISGPGGPEAFF. Written as DNA, the CDR3 is TGTGCCATCAGTGGCCCGGGGGGGCCCGAAGCTTTCTTT.

The chain combines TRBV4-2 with TRBJ2-2; the match to TRBD2 covers 9 bases. The CDR3 totals 17 residues. V trimming: 0 bases; J trimming: 2 bases; junction bases outside the gene matches: 4. The germline V gene encodes CDR1 LGHNA and CDR2 YNFKEQ. The CDR3 DNA reads as TGTGCCAGCAGCCAAGATGGAGCGGGGGGCAACACCGGGGAGCTGTTTTTT. Protein: CASSQDGAGGNTGELFF.

Only one count was recorded for this clone. This chain connects TRBV6-5 to TRBJ1-2; TRBD1 is a possible D gene (5 bases). This CDR3 has 14 residues. Germline CDR1 and CDR2: MNHEY and SVGAGI. Trimming took 0 bases from V and 5 from J, leaving 10 bases between them. Written as DNA, the CDR3 is TGTGCCAGCAGTTACTCCAGGGTTGGATATGGCTACACCTTC. Translating it yields CASSYSRVGYGYTF.

The chain links TRBV4-3 to TRBJ2-7, with 9 bases matching TRBD2. CDR1 LGHNA and CDR2 YSLEER come from the germline V gene. This CDR3 spans 15 amino acids. V lost 0 bases to trimming and J lost 4 bases; unmatched junction nucleotides: 4. The CDR3 bases are TGCGCCAGCAGCCAAGAGGGGACTAGCAGTTACGAGCAGTACTTC. Translation gives CASSQEGTSSYEQYF.

The chain carries TRBV6-1 and TRBJ1-4, with 8 nucleotides matching TRBD1. V lost 3 bases and J lost 0; bases outside the gene matches: 12. Germline V gives CDR1 MNHNS, CDR2 SASEGT. CDR3 length equals 19 residues. CDR3 sequence (DNA): TGTGCCAGCAGTGACCCGGGACAGGCGGGGCTTGCAACTAATGAAAAACTGTTTTTT. Encoded protein: CASSDPGQAGLATNEKLFF.

This clone was found a few times. The chain uses TRBV21-1 and TRBJ2-1; the D call of TRBD1 is as the table states it, not checked on the DNA. TRBV21-1 is listed as a pseudogene. This CDR3 has 16 amino acids. CDR3 sequence reads: CASLPTRQGYYNEQFF. The CDR3 region has the DNA TGTGCCAGCCTCCCCACTCGACAGGGCTACTACAATGAGCAGTTCTTC.

About this clone itself: At one end the junction does not follow the germline gene, possibly because of a read error. The J gene is TRBJ1-1, the V gene TRBV7-7, with D perhaps TRBD1 (6 bases). The length of the CDR3 is 18 residues. Germline assignment: CDR1 SSHAT and CDR2 FNYEAQ (reference sequence). CDR3 region: CASSLARRGGRTNTEAFF. The CDR3, as DNA: TGTGCTAGCAGCTTAGCGCGTCGCGGGGGGCGTACGAACACTGAAGCTTTCTTT.

The V and J genes are TRBV29-1 and TRBJ2-1, with TRBD1 matching 7 bases. Germline CDR1 and CDR2: SQVTM and ANQGSEA. J was trimmed by 12 bases and V by 7 bases; bases with no gene match: 9. This CDR3 contains 11 residues. CDR3 nucleotides: TGCAGCGGTCTTACTACAGGGGTGCAGTTCTTC. Translated, it gives CSGLTTGVQFF.

The rearrangement uses TRBV27 and TRBJ2-1, with TRBD2 identical over 9 bases. V lost 2 bases, J lost 3 bases, and 5 bases stayed unmatched. The germline V gene encodes CDR1 MNHEY and CDR2 SMNVEV (reference sequence). The CDR3 length is 16 residues. Written as DNA, the CDR3 is TGTGCCAGCAGTTTAACATGGACTAGCGACTACAATGAGCAGTTCTTC. This encodes CASSLTWTSDYNEQFF.

V usage is TRBV7-9 and J usage is TRBJ1-1; 7 nucleotides line up with TRBD1. The CDR3 covers 15 residues. The V segment lost 5 bases and the J segment 6 bases; nucleotides outside the gene matches: 12. Germline V gives CDR1 SEHNR, CDR2 FQNEAQ (reference sequence). CDR3 sequence: CASSLTGALGAEAFF. CDR3 sequence (DNA): TGTGCCAGCAGCCTAACAGGGGCCCTTGGGGCTGAAGCTTTCTTT.